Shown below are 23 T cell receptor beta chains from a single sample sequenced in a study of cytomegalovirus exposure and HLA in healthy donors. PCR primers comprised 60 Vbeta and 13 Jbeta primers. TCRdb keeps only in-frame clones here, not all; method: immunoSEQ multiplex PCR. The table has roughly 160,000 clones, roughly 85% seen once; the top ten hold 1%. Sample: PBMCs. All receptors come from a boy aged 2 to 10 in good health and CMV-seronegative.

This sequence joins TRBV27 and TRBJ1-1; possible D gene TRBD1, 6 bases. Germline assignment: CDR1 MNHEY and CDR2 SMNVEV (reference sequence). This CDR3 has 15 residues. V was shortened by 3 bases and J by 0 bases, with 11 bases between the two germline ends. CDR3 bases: TGTGCCAGCAGTTTGGGGGCTCTCATGAACACTGAAGCTTTCTTT. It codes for CASSLGALMNTEAFF.

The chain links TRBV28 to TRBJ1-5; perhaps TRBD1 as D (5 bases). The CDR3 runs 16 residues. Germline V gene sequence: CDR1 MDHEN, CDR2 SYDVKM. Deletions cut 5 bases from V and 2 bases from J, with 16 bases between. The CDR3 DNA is TGTGCCAGCAGTCCCCGAGAAGGGGCGGGCAATCAGCCCCAGCATTTT. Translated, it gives CASSPREGAGNQPQHF.

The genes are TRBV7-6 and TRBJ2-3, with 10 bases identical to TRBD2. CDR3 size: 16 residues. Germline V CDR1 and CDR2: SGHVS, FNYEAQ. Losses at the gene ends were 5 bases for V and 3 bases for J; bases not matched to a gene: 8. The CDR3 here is CASSPKSGRVTDTQYF. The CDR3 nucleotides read TGTGCCAGCAGCCCGAAAAGCGGGAGGGTTACAGATACGCAGTATTTT.

The DNA of the CDR3 is TGCGCCAGCAGCGTCACCTCTACTTCCTACAATGAGCAGTTCTTC. It encodes CASSVTSTSYNEQFF. This chain connects TRBV10-1 to TRBJ2-1; D gene ambiguous. Trimming took 6 bases from V and 1 from J, leaving 13 bases between them. Germline lookup yields CDR1 WNHNN and CDR2 SYGVQD (reference sequence). The CDR3 has 15 residues.

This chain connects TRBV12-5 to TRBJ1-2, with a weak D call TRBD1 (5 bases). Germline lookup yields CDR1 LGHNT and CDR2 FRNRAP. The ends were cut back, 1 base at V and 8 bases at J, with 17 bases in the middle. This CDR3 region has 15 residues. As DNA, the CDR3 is TGTGCTAGTGGTTTGGATGGCAGGGATCGTGGCGGCTACACCTTC. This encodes CASGLDGRDRGGYTF.

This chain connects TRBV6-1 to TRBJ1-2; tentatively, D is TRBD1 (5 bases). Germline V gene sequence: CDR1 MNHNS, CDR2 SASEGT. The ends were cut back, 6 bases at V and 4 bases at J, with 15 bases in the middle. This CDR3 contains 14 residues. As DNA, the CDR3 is TGTGCCAGCAGCACCAGGGTGGAAAGCTATGGCTACACCTTC. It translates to CASSTRVESYGYTF.

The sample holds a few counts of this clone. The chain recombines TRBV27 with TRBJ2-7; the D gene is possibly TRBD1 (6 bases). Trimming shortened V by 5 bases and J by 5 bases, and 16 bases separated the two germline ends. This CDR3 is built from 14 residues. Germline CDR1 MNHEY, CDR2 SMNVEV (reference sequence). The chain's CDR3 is CASSPQGRWDEQYF. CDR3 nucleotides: TGTGCCAGCAGTCCCCAGGGGCGGTGGGACGAGCAGTACTTC.

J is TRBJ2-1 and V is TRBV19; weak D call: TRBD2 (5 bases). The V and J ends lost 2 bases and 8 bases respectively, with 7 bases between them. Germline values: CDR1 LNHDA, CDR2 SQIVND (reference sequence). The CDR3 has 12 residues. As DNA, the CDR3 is TGTGCCAGTAGTATAAGAGGGTATGAGCAGTTCTTC. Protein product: CASSIRGYEQFF.

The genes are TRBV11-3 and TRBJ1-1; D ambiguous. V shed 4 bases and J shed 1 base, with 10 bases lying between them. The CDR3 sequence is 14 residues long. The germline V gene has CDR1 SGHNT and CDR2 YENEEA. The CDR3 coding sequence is TGTGCCAGCAGCTACACACGGGGGAACACTGAAGCTTTCTTT. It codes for CASSYTRGNTEAFF.

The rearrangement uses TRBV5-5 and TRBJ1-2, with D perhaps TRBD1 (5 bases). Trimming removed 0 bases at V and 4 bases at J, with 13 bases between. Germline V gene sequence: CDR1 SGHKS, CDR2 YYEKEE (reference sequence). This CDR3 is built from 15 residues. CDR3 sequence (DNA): TGTGCCAGCAGCTTGGCCCCGAGGACACGCTATGGCTACACCTTC. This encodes CASSLAPRTRYGYTF.

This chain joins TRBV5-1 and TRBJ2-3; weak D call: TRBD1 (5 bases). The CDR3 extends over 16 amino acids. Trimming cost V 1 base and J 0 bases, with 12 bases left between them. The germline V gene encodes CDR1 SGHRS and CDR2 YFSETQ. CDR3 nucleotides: TGCGCCAGCAGCTTGACAGGCAGGCCTAGCACAGATACGCAGTATTTT. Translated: CASSLTGRPSTDTQYF. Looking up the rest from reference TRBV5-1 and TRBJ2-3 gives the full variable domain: KAGVTQTPRYLIKTRGQQVTLSCSPISGHRSVSWYQQTPGQGLQFLFEYFSETQRNKGNFPGRFSGRQFSNSRSEMNVSTLELGDSALYLCASSLTGRPSTDTQYFGPGTRLTVL.

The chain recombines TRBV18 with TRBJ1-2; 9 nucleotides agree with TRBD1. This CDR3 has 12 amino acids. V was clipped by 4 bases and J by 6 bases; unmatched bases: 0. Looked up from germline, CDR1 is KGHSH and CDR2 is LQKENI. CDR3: CASSRDRDGYTF. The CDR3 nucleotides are TGTGCCAGCTCACGGGACAGGGATGGCTACACCTTC.

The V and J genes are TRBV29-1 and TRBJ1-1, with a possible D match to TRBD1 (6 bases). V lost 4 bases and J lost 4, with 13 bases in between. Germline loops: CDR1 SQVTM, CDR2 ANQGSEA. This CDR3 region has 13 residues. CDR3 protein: CSVARGGFTEAFF. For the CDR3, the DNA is TGCAGCGTTGCCAGGGGCGGTTTCACTGAAGCTTTCTTT.

DNA of the CDR3: TGTGCCAGCAGTTCGGGACAGCTCTCTGGAAACACCATATATTTT. This translates into CASSSGQLSGNTIYF. This rearrangement joins TRBV6-1 to TRBJ1-3; 7 bases are shared with TRBD1. With 5 bases clipped from V and 0 bases from J, the junction kept 4 bases outside the gene matches. CDR1 is MNHNS, CDR2 SASEGT, per germline. This CDR3 comprises 15 residues.

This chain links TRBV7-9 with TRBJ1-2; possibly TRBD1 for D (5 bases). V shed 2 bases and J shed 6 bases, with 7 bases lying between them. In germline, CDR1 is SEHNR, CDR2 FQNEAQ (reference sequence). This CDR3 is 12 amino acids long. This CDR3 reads CASSLQTDGYTF. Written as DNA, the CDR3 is TGTGCCAGCAGCTTACAGACAGATGGCTACACCTTC.

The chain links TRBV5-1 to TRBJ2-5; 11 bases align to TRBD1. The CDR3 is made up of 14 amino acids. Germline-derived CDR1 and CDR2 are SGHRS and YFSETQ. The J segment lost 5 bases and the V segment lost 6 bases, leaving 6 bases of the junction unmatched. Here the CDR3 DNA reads TGCGCCAGCAAGGACAGGGGGCGCGGTGAGACCCAGTACTTC. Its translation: CASKDRGRGETQYF.

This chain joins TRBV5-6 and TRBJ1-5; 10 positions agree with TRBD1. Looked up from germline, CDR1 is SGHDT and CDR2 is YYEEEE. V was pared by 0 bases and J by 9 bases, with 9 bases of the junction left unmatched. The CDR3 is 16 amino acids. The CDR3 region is CASSLGGQGVPVPQHF. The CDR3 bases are TGTGCCAGCAGCTTGGGTGGACAGGGGGTTCCGGTGCCCCAGCATTTT.

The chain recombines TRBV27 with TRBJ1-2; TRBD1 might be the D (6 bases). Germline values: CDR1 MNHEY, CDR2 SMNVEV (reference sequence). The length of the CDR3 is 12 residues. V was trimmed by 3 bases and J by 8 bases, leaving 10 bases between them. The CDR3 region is CASSFPGQGYTF. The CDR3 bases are TGTGCCAGCAGTTTTCCCGGACAGGGCTACACCTTC.

The CDR3 region has the DNA TGCGCCAGCAGCGTAACCTCGGCAGGGGGCACTGAAAAACTGTTTTTT. It encodes CASSVTSAGGTEKLFF. This rearrangement joins TRBV5-1 to TRBJ1-4; TRBD1 agrees at 8 bases. CDR1 SGHRS and CDR2 YFSETQ come from the germline V gene. This CDR3 is built from 16 residues. With 4 bases clipped from V and 7 bases from J, the junction kept 12 bases outside the gene matches.

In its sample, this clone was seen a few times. The CDR3 DNA follows: TGTGCCAGCACTTACGGGGGACTAGCAATGAGCTCCTACGAGCAGTACTTC. Translated, it gives CASTYGGLAMSSYEQYF. The chain joins TRBV2 to TRBJ2-7; 9 bases agree with TRBD2. V lost 7 bases, J lost 0 bases, and 13 bases stayed unmatched. The CDR3 length is 17 residues. Germline V CDR1 and CDR2: SNHLY, FYNNEI.

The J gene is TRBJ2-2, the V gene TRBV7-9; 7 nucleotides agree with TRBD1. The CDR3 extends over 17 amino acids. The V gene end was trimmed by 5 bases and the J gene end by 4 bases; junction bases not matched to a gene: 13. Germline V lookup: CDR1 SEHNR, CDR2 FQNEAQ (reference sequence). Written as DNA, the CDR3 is TGTGCCAGCAGCGGCTTAGGGGGCAGGAGGACCACCGGGGAGCTGTTTTTT. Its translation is CASSGLGGRRTTGELFF.

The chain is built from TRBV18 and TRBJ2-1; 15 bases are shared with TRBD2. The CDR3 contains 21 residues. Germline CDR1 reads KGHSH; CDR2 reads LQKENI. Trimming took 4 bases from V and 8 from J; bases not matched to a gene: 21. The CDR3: CASSLKRTSGGVNPLGHEQFF. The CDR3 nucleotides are TGTGCCAGCTCACTCAAACGGACTAGCGGGGGGGTTAATCCCTTAGGCCATGAGCAGTTCTTC. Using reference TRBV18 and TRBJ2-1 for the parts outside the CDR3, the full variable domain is NAGVMQNPRHLVRRRGQEARLRCSPMKGHSHVYWYRQLPEEGLKFMVYLQKENIIDESGMPKERFSAEFPKEGPSILRIQQVVRGDSAAYFCASSLKRTSGGVNPLGHEQFFGPGTRLTVL.

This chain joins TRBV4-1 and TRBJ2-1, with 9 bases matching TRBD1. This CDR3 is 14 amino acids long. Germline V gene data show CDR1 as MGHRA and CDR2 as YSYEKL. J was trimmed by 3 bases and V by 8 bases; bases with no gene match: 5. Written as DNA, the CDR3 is TGCGCCAGCTCCCCGGGACAGGGCTACAATGAGCAGTTCTTC. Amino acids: CASSPGQGYNEQFF.